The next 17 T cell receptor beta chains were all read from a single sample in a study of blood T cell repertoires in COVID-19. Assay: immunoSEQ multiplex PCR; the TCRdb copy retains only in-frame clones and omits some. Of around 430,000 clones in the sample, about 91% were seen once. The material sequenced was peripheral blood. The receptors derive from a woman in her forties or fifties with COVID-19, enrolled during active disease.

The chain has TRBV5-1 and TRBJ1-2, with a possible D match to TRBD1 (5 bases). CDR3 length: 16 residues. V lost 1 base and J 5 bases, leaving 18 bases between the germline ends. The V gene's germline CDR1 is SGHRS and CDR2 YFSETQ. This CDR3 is CASSLSLSEGTYGYTF. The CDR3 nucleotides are TGCGCCAGCAGCTTGAGTCTAAGTGAGGGGACTTATGGCTACACCTTC.

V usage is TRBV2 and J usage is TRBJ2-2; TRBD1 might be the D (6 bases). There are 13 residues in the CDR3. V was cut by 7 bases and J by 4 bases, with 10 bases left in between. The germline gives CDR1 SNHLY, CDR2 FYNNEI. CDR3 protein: CASNKQGTGELFF. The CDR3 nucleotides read TGTGCCAGCAATAAACAGGGCACCGGGGAGCTGTTTTTT.

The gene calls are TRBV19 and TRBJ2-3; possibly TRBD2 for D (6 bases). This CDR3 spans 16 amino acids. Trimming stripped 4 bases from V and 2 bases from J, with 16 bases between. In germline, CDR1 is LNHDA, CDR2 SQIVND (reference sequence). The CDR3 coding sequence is TGTGCCAGTAGTACGACCTCCGGGACTCCCACAGATACGCAGTATTTT. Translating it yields CASSTTSGTPTDTQYF.

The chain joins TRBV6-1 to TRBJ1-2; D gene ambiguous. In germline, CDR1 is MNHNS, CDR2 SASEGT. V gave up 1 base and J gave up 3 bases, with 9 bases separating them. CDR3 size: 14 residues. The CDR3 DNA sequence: TGTGCCAGCAGTGAAGGGTCAACGGACTATGGCTACACCTTC. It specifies CASSEGSTDYGYTF.

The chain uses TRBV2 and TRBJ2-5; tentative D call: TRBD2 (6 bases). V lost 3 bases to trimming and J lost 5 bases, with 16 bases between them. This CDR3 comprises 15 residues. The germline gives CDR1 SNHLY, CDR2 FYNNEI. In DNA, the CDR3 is TGTGCCAGCAGTGATGGCCGAGGAGGGGCCGAGACCCAGTACTTC. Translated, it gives CASSDGRGGAETQYF.

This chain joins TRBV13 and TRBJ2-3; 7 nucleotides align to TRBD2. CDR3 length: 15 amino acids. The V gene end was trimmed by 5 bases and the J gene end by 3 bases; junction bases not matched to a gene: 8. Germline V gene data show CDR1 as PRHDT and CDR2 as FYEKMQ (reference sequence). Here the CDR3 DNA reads TGTGCCAGCAGCCGGGGGGTCGGTAGAACAGATACGCAGTATTTT. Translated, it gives CASSRGVGRTDTQYF.

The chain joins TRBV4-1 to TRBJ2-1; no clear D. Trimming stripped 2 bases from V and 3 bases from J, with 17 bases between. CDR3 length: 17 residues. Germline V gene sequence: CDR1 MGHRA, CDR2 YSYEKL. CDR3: CASSQNIEANLYNEQFF. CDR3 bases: TGCGCCAGCAGCCAAAACATAGAGGCGAATCTCTACAATGAGCAGTTCTTC.

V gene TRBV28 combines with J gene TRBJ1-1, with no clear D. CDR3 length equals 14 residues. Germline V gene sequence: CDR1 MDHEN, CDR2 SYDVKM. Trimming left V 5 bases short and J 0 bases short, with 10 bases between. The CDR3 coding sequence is TGTGCCAGCAGTGAAAGCTTCCTGAACACTGAAGCTTTCTTT. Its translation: CASSESFLNTEAFF.

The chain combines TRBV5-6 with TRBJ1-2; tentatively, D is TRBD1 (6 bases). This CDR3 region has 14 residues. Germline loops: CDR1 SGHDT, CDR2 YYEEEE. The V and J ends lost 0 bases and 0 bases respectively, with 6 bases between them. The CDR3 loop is CASSLGQANYGYTF. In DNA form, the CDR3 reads TGTGCCAGCAGCTTGGGACAGGCTAACTATGGCTACACCTTC.

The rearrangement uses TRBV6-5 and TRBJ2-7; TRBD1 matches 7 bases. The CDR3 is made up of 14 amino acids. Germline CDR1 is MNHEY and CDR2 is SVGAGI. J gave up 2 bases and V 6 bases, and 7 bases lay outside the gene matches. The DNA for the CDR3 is TGTGCCAGCAGCTGGTCCCAGGGGGCCTACGAGCAGTACTTC. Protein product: CASSWSQGAYEQYF.

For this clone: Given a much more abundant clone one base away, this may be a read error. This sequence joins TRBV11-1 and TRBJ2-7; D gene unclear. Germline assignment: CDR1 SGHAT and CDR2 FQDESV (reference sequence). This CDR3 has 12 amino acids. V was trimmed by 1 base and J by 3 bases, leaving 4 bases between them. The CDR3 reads CASSLGSYEQYF. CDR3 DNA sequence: TGTGCCAGCAGCTTAGGCAGCTACGAGCAGTACTTC.

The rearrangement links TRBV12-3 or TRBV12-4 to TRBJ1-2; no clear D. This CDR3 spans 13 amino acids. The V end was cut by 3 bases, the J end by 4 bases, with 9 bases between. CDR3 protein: CASSFSGSYGYTF. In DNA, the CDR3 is TGTGCCAGCAGTTTCTCGGGGTCCTATGGCTACACCTTC.

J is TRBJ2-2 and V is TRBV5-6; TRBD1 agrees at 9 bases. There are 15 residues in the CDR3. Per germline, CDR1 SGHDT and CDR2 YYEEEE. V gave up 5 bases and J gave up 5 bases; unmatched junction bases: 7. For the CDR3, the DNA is TGTGCCAGCAGGGATGGGACAGGGAGGACCGGGGAGCTGTTTTTT. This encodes CASRDGTGRTGELFF.

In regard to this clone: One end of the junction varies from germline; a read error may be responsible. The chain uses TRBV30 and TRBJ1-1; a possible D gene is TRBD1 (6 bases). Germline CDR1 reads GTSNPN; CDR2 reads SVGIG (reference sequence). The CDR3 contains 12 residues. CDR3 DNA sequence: TGTGCCGGAGCGAGGGGGAACCCTGAAGCTTTCTTT. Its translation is CAGARGNPEAFF.

The CDR3 nucleotides read TGTGCCAGCAGTTACGGTCAGAGGGCGGTCTGGATAATCGGACGGGAGCTGTTTTTT. Translating it yields CASSYGQRAVWIIGRELFF. The V call is TRBV6-2 or TRBV6-3, the J call TRBJ2-2; D is perhaps TRBD2 (5 bases). CDR1 and CDR2 (germline): MNHEY, SVGEGT. Trimming pared 2 bases from V and 9 bases from J, leaving 28 bases between. The CDR3 consists of 19 residues.

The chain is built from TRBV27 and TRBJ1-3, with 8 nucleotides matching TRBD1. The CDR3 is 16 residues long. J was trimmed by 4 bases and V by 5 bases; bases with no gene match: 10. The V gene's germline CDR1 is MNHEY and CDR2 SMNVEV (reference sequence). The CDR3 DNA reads TGTGCCAGCAGTCCCTTGGGGACAGGCCCAGGAAACACCATATATTTT. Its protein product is CASSPLGTGPGNTIYF.

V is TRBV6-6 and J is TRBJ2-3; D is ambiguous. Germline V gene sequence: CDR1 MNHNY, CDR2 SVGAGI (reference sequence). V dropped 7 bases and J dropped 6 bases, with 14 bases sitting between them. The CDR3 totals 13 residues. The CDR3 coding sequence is TGTGCCAGCACTTATCTCTTTCGGGATACGCAGTATTTT. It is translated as CASTYLFRDTQYF.